Below, one T cell receptor beta chain is given with its context. The entry originates in a study of control samples from healthy donors and cancer patients. CDR3 size: 15 residues. V was pared by 0 bases and J by 7 bases, with 13 bases between. Germline CDR1 SEHNR, CDR2 FQNEAQ (reference sequence). Profiling relied on immunoSEQ multiplex PCR, and the TCRdb table lists in-frame clones only, not all of them. This sample has over 150,000 clones; approximately 96% occur once, and the top ten carry around 5.4%. Material: blood. The chain combines TRBV7-9 with TRBJ2-1; D is perhaps TRBD2 (6 bases). The clonotype was recovered from a man between 35 and 55 years old in good health. CDR3 sequence reads: CASSLAGIRGNEQFF. CDR3 nucleotides: TGTGCCAGCAGCTTAGCGGGGATCCGGGGGAATGAGCAGTTCTTC. Complete variable domain (other parts from reference TRBV7-9 and TRBJ2-1): DTGVSQNPRHKITKRGQNVTFRCDPISEHNRLYWYRQTLGQGPEFLTYFQNEAQLEKSRLLSDRFSAERPKGSFSTLEIQRTEQGDSAMYLCASSLAGIRGNEQFFGPGTRLTVL.